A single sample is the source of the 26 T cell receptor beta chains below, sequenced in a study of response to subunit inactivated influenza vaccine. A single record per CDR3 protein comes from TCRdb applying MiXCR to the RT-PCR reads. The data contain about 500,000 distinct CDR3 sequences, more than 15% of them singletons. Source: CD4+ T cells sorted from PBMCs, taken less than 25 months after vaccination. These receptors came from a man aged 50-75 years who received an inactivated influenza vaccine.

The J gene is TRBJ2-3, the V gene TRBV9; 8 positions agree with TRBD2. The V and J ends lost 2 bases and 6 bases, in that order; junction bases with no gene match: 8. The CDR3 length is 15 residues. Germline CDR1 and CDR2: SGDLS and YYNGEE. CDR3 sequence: CASSVTGGPGDTQYF. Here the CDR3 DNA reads TGTGCCAGCAGCGTCACGGGAGGGCCGGGTGATACGCAGTATTTT.

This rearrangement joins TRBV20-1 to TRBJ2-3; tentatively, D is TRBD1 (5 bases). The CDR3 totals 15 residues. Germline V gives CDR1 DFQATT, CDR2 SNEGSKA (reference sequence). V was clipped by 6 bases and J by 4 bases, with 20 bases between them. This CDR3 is CSADFRTTAADTQYF. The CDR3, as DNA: TGCAGTGCAGACTTTAGGACAACAGCAGCAGATACGCAGTATTTT.

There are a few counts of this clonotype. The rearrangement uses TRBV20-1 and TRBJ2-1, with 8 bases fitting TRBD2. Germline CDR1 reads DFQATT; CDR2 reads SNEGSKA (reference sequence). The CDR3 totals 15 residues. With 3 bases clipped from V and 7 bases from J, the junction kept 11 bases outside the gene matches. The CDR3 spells CSARFTGGPGNEQFF. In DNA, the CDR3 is TGCAGTGCTAGGTTCACGGGAGGGCCAGGGAATGAGCAGTTCTTC.

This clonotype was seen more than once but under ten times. CDR3 bases: TGTGCCAGCAGCTTATTTCTAGCGGGAGTAAATGAGCAGTTCTTC. Translated: CASSLFLAGVNEQFF. The J gene is TRBJ2-1, the V gene TRBV7-3; 10 bases are shared with TRBD2. The CDR3 runs to 15 residues. Germline-derived CDR1 and CDR2 are SGHTA and FQGTGA. V lost 2 bases, J lost 7 bases, and 5 bases stayed unmatched.

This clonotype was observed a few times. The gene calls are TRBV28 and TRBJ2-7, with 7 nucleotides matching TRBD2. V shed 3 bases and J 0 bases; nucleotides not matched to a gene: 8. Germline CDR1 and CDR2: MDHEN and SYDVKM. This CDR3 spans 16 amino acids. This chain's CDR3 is CASSFHLAANSYEQYF. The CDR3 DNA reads TGTGCCAGCAGTTTCCATCTAGCGGCGAACTCCTACGAGCAGTACTTC.

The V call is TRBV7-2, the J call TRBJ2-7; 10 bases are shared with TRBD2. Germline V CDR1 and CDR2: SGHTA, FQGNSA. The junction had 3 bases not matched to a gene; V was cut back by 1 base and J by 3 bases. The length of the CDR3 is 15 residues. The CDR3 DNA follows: TGTGCCAGCAGCTTAGATCCTAGCGGGGGCTACGAGCAGTACTTC. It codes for CASSLDPSGGYEQYF.

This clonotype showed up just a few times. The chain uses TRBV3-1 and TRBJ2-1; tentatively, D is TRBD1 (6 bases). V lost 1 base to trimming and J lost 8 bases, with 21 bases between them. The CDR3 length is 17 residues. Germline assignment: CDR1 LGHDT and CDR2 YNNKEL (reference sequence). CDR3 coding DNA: TGTGCCAGCAGCCAAGGATTCCAGGGGAAAAGTGGCGATGAGCAGTTCTTC. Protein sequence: CASSQGFQGKSGDEQFF.

This CDR3 reads CASGNVAGVYEQYF. The CDR3 bases are TGTGCCAGCGGAAACGTAGCGGGAGTCTACGAGCAGTACTTC. The chain is built from TRBV6-1 and TRBJ2-7, with TRBD2 identical over 9 bases. This CDR3 spans 14 amino acids. The J segment lost 3 bases and the V segment lost 8 bases, leaving 8 bases of the junction unmatched. Germline V gives CDR1 MNHNS, CDR2 SASEGT.

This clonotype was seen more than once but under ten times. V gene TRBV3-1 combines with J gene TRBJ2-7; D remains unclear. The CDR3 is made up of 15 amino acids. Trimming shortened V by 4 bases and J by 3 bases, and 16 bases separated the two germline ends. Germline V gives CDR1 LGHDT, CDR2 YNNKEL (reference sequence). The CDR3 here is CASSPSSQANYEQYF. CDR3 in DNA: TGTGCCAGCAGCCCAAGCTCCCAGGCCAACTACGAGCAGTACTTC.

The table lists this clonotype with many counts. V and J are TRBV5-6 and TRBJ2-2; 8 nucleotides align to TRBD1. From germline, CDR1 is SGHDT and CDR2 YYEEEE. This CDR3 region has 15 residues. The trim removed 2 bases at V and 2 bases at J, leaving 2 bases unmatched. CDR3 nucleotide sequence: TGTGCCAGCAGCTTACAGGGGGTCAACACCGGGGAGCTGTTTTTT. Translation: CASSLQGVNTGELFF.

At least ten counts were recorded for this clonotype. The CDR3 reads CAISEQLVTDTQYF. CDR3 DNA: TGTGCCATCAGTGAACAACTAGTGACAGATACGCAGTATTTT. The chain has TRBV10-3 and TRBJ2-3; a weak D match, TRBD2 (5 bases). CDR3 length equals 14 residues. Germline loops: CDR1 ENHRY, CDR2 SYGVKD. Trimming removed 3 bases at V and 3 bases at J, with 10 bases between.

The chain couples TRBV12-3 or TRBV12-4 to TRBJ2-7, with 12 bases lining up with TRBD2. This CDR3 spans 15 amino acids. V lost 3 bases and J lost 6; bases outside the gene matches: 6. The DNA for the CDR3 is TGTGCCAGCAGTTTGACTAGCGGGAGTTTAGGCGAGCAGTACTTC. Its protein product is CASSLTSGSLGEQYF.

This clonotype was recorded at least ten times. CDR3 in DNA: TGCAGTGCTAGAGATGGCGGGAGGCATACGCAGTATTTT. This encodes CSARDGGRHTQYF. The chain uses TRBV20-1 and TRBJ2-3; 8 positions match TRBD2. In germline, CDR1 is DFQATT, CDR2 SNEGSKA (reference sequence). Germline trimming cut 0 bases from V and 7 bases from J; bases unmatched to any gene: 3. This CDR3 has 13 amino acids.

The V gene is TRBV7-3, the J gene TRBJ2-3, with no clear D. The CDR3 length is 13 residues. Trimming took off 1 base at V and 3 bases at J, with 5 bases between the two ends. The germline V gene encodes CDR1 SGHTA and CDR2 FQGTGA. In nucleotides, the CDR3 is TGTGCCAGCAGCTTAATTTTTACAGATACGCAGTATTTT. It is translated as CASSLIFTDTQYF.

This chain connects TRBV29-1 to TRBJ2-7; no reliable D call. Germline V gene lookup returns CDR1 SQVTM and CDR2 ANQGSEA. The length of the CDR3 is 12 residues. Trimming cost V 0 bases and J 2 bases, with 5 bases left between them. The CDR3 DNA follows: TGCAGCGTTGAAGATATGGCCTACGAGCAGTACTTC. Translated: CSVEDMAYEQYF.

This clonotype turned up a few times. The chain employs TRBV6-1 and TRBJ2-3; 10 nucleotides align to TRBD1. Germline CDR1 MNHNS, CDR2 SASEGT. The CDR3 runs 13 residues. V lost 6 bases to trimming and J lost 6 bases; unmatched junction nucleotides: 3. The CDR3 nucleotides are TGTGCCAGCAGGACAGGGGGCCTGGATACGCAGTATTTT. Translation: CASRTGGLDTQYF.

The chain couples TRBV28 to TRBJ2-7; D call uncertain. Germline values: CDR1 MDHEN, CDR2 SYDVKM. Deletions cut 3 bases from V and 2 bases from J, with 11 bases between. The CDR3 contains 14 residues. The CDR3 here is CASSFSRAPYEQYF. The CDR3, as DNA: TGTGCCAGCAGTTTTTCTCGTGCGCCCTACGAGCAGTACTTC.

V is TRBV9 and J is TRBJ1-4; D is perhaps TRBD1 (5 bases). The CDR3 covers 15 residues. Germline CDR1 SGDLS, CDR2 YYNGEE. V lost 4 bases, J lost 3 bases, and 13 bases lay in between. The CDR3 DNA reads TGTGCCAGCAGCCCCGGACATGTTTCTAATGAAAAACTGTTTTTT. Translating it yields CASSPGHVSNEKLFF.

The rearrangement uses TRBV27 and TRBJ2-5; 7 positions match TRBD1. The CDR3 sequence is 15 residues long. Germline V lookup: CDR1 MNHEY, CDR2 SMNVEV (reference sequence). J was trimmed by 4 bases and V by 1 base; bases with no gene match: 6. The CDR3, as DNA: TGTGCCAGCAGTTTATTCGGACAGGCGGGAGAGACCCAGTACTTC. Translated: CASSLFGQAGETQYF.

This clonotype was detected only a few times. The CDR3 is CSTQTGPNNEQFF. Here the CDR3 DNA reads TGCAGCACACAGACAGGGCCTAACAATGAGCAGTTCTTC. The chain couples TRBV29-1 to TRBJ2-1; 7 positions agree with TRBD1. Germline CDR1 reads SQVTM; CDR2 reads ANQGSEA. This CDR3 contains 13 residues. V dropped 8 bases and J dropped 5; count of bases not matched to a gene: 9.

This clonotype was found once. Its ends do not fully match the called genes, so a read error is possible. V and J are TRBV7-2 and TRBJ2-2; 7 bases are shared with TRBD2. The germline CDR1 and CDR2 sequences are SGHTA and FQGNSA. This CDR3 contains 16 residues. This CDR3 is CASSLAPAGNTAELFF. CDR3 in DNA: TGTGCCAGCAGCTTAGCTCCAGCGGGGAACACCGCGGAGCTGTTTTTT.

The CDR3 coding sequence is TGCGCCAGCAGCTTGTTGTCTGGGGGGAATTCACCCCTCCACTTT. It is translated as CASSLLSGGNSPLHF. The V call is TRBV5-1, the J call TRBJ1-6, with D possibly being TRBD1 (5 bases). There are 15 residues in the CDR3. The germline gives CDR1 SGHRS, CDR2 YFSETQ. The ends were cut back, 1 base at V and 7 bases at J, with 12 bases in the middle. The full variable domain, with the rest looked up from reference TRBV5-1 and TRBJ1-6, is KAGVTQTPRYLIKTRGQQVTLSCSPISGHRSVSWYQQTPGQGLQFLFEYFSETQRNKGNFPGRFSGRQFSNSRSEMNVSTLELGDSALYLCASSLLSGGNSPLHFGNGTRLTVT.

CDR3: CASSLWDRGDATGYTF. Written as DNA, the CDR3 is TGTGCCAGCAGCTTATGGGACAGGGGGGACGCTACTGGCTACACCTTC. The chain employs TRBV7-2 and TRBJ1-2, with TRBD1 identical over 11 bases. This CDR3 spans 16 amino acids. With V trimmed by 2 bases and J by 7 bases, 9 bases remained unmatched. Germline loops: CDR1 SGHTA, CDR2 FQGNSA.

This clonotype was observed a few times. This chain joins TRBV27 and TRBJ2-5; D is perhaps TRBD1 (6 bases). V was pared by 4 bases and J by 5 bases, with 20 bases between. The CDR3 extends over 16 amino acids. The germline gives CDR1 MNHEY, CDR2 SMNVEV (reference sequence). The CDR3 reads CASSSTGTGPWETQYF. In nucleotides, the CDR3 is TGTGCCAGCAGTTCCACAGGGACCGGACCTTGGGAGACCCAGTACTTC.

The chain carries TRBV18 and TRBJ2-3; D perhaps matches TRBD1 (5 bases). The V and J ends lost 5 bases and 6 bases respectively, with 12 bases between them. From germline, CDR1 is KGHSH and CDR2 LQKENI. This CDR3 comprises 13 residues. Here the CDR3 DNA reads TGTGCCAGCTCAATCGACAGTGCCGATACGCAGTATTTT. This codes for CASSIDSADTQYF.

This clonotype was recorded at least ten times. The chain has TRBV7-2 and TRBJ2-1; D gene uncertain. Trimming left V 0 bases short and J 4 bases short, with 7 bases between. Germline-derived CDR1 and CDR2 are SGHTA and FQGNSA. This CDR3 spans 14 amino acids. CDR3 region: CASSLAAVYNEQFF. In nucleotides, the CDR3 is TGTGCCAGCAGCTTAGCCGCGGTTTACAATGAGCAGTTCTTC. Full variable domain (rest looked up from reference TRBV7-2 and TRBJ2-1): GAGVSQSPSNKVTEKGKDVELRCDPISGHTALYWYRQSLGQGLEFLIYFQGNSAPDKSGLPSDRFSAERTGGSVSTLTIQRTQQEDSAVYLCASSLAAVYNEQFFGPGTRLTVL.